A selection of T cell receptor beta chains follows, all from one sample in a study of CD8 T cells in ankylosing spondylitis. TCRdb called the 5' RACE reads again in MiXCR, with one record for every CDR3 protein. The repertoire consists of roughly 350,000 distinct CDR3 sequences, with around 7.6% occurring once and the leading ten covering roughly 15%. Specimen: blood, either unsorted or a sorted T cell fraction (not recorded which). The receptor set was obtained from a male donor with ankylosing spondylitis. Both conserved end residues are part of each CDR3. A D gene is named only where the DNA matches it firmly. Only part of the rows carry a size: once, few, many, or a class if the clone is expanded.

cdr3_aa: CASSPELTGGNNEQFF
cdr3_nt: TGTGCCAGCAGCCCTGAGTTGACGGGAGGAAACAATGAGCAGTTCTTC
d_call: TRBD2
v_call: TRBV7-8
j_call: TRBJ2-1
clone_size: many

cdr3_aa: CASSLGGRSTGELFF
cdr3_nt: TGTGCCAGCAGCTTAGGCGGGAGGAGTACCGGGGAGCTGTTTTTT
d_call: TRBD2
v_call: TRBV7-7
j_call: TRBJ2-2
clone_size: few

cdr3_aa: CASSLDRPRSYEQYF
cdr3_nt: TGTGCCAGCAGCTTAGACAGGCCCAGATCCTACGAGCAGTACTTC
d_call: .
v_call: TRBV7-9
j_call: TRBJ2-7
clone_size: .

cdr3_aa: CATSRVARGVQETQYF
cdr3_nt: TGTGCCACCAGCAGAGTAGCGAGGGGCGTCCAAGAGACCCAGTACTTC
d_call: .
v_call: TRBV15
j_call: TRBJ2-5
clone_size: few

cdr3_aa: CASSLAASWETQYF
cdr3_nt: TGTGCCAGCAGCTTGGCGGCTAGTTGGGAGACCCAGTACTTC
d_call: .
v_call: TRBV5-4
j_call: TRBJ2-5
clone_size: .

cdr3_aa: CASSPDGLAGIDTQYF
cdr3_nt: TGTGCCAGCTCACCGGATGGACTAGCGGGAATAGATACGCAGTATTTT
d_call: TRBD2
v_call: TRBV18
j_call: TRBJ2-3
clone_size: .

cdr3_aa: CASSQSTTGGGSGYTF
cdr3_nt: TGTGCCAGCAGCCAATCGACCACAGGGGGCGGGAGTGGCTACACCTTC
d_call: TRBD1
v_call: TRBV16
j_call: TRBJ1-2
clone_size: few

cdr3_aa: CASSLRQGAWADTQYF
cdr3_nt: TGTGCCAGCAGCCTACGACAGGGGGCATGGGCAGATACGCAGTATTTT
d_call: TRBD1
v_call: TRBV12-3/TRBV12-4
j_call: TRBJ2-3
clone_size: many

cdr3_aa: CASSLVLENTGELFF
cdr3_nt: TGTGCCAGCAGCTTAGTTTTGGAGAACACCGGGGAGCTGTTTTTT
d_call: .
v_call: TRBV7-2
j_call: TRBJ2-2
clone_size: few

cdr3_aa: CASSQRNGFTEQFF
cdr3_nt: TGTGCCAGCAGCCAAAGGAACGGGTTCACTGAGCAGTTCTTC
d_call: .
v_call: TRBV14
j_call: TRBJ2-1
clone_size: .

cdr3_aa: CASSPSTREQFF
cdr3_nt: TGTGCCAGCAGCCCTTCGACTAGGGAGCAGTTCTTC
d_call: .
v_call: TRBV9
j_call: TRBJ2-1
clone_size: .

cdr3_aa: CASSFYETGGNSPLHF
cdr3_nt: TGTGCCAGCAGCTTTTATGAGACAGGGGGTAATTCACCCCTCCACTTT
d_call: TRBD1
v_call: TRBV11-3
j_call: TRBJ1-6
clone_size: .

cdr3_aa: CSVEFRTKFYNEQFF
cdr3_nt: TGCAGCGTTGAATTCCGGACAAAGTTTTACAATGAGCAGTTCTTC
d_call: .
v_call: TRBV29-1
j_call: TRBJ2-1
clone_size: many

cdr3_aa: CASIPRLIGNTIYF
cdr3_nt: TGTGCCAGCATCCCGCGACTAATTGGAAACACCATATATTTT
d_call: .
v_call: TRBV21-1
j_call: TRBJ1-3
clone_size: .

cdr3_aa: CASGNYEQYF
cdr3_nt: TGTGCTAGTGGTAACTACGAGCAGTACTTC
d_call: .
v_call: TRBV12-5
j_call: TRBJ2-7
clone_size: .

cdr3_aa: CATLPPGVRSSYNEQFF
cdr3_nt: TGTGCCACCCTACCCCCCGGGGTGCGGAGCTCCTACAATGAGCAGTTCTTC
d_call: .
v_call: TRBV28
j_call: TRBJ2-1
clone_size: many

cdr3_aa: CASSLASGSQETQYF
cdr3_nt: TGCGCCAGCAGCTTGGCCTCGGGATCCCAAGAGACCCAGTACTTC
d_call: .
v_call: TRBV5-1
j_call: TRBJ2-5
clone_size: .

cdr3_aa: CASSPRWDNEKLFF
cdr3_nt: TGTGCCAGCAGCCCGAGGTGGGATAATGAAAAACTGTTTTTT
d_call: .
v_call: TRBV7-9
j_call: TRBJ1-4
clone_size: few

cdr3_aa: CASSLVAEAHNGQFF
cdr3_nt: TGCGCCAGCAGCTTGGTTGCGGAGGCCCACAATGGGCAGTTCTTC
d_call: .
v_call: TRBV5-1
j_call: TRBJ2-1
clone_size: .

cdr3_aa: CASTGLPQETQYF
cdr3_nt: TGTGCCAGCACTGGACTTCCTCAAGAGACCCAGTACTTC
d_call: .
v_call: TRBV2
j_call: TRBJ2-5
clone_size: many

cdr3_aa: CSVRSSYEQYF
cdr3_nt: TGCAGTGTTAGGAGCTCCTACGAGCAGTACTTC
d_call: .
v_call: TRBV20-1
j_call: TRBJ2-7
clone_size: few

cdr3_aa: CASSQEPWGREYQPQHF
cdr3_nt: TGCGCCAGCAGCCAAGAGCCTTGGGGACGAGAGTATCAGCCCCAGCATTTT
d_call: .
v_call: TRBV4-3
j_call: TRBJ1-5
clone_size: .

cdr3_aa: CASSSGQGTDNEQFF
cdr3_nt: TGCGCCAGCAGCTCGGGACAGGGGACCGACAATGAGCAGTTCTTC
d_call: TRBD1
v_call: TRBV5-1
j_call: TRBJ2-1
clone_size: .

cdr3_aa: CSVGTSGRLEQFF
cdr3_nt: TGCAGCGTCGGGACTAGCGGGAGACTTGAGCAGTTCTTC
d_call: TRBD2
v_call: TRBV29-1
j_call: TRBJ2-1
clone_size: .

cdr3_aa: CSVGTTRETQYF
cdr3_nt: TGCAGCGTAGGGACTACGCGAGAGACCCAGTACTTC
d_call: TRBD2
v_call: TRBV29-1
j_call: TRBJ2-5
clone_size: .

cdr3_aa: CASSFGQSSTDTQYF
cdr3_nt: TGTGCCAGCAGTTTCGGACAATCTAGCACAGATACGCAGTATTTT
d_call: .
v_call: TRBV6-5
j_call: TRBJ2-3
clone_size: few

cdr3_aa: CASSLTRYEQYF
cdr3_nt: TGTGCCAGCAGCCTAACTAGATACGAGCAGTACTTC
d_call: .
v_call: TRBV11-2
j_call: TRBJ2-7
clone_size: few

cdr3_aa: CASSVGQGYLGGKLFF
cdr3_nt: TGTGCCAGCAGCGTGGGACAGGGGTATTTGGGGGGAAAACTGTTTTTT
d_call: TRBD1
v_call: TRBV7-9
j_call: TRBJ1-4
clone_size: few

cdr3_aa: CSARVANTGELFF
cdr3_nt: TGCAGCGCCCGGGTAGCGAACACCGGGGAGCTGTTTTTT
d_call: .
v_call: TRBV29-1
j_call: TRBJ2-2
clone_size: .

cdr3_aa: CSVEDPAGEETQYF
cdr3_nt: TGCAGCGTTGAAGACCCGGCCGGAGAAGAGACCCAGTACTTC
d_call: .
v_call: TRBV29-1
j_call: TRBJ2-5
clone_size: .

cdr3_aa: CASSQLDRISEAFF
cdr3_nt: TGCGCCAGCAGCCAATTGGACAGGATTTCTGAAGCTTTCTTT
d_call: TRBD1
v_call: TRBV4-1
j_call: TRBJ1-1
clone_size: few

cdr3_aa: CASSLGQGLVNTEAFF
cdr3_nt: TGTGCCAGCAGTTTAGGGCAGGGGTTGGTGAACACTGAAGCTTTCTTT
d_call: .
v_call: TRBV28
j_call: TRBJ1-1
clone_size: .

cdr3_aa: CASSLTRDYGYTF
cdr3_nt: TGTGCCAGCAGCCTTACAAGGGACTATGGCTACACCTTC
d_call: .
v_call: TRBV9
j_call: TRBJ1-2
clone_size: .

cdr3_aa: CASRGWEGRGTGELFF
cdr3_nt: TGTGCCAGCAGGGGGTGGGAGGGGCGCGGCACCGGGGAGCTGTTTTTT
d_call: TRBD2
v_call: TRBV27
j_call: TRBJ2-2
clone_size: few

cdr3_aa: CASSSTSGRPHNEQFF
cdr3_nt: TGTGCCAGCAGTTCAACTAGCGGGAGGCCACACAATGAGCAGTTCTTC
d_call: TRBD2
v_call: TRBV28
j_call: TRBJ2-1
clone_size: .

cdr3_aa: CASSLAGGNTQYF
cdr3_nt: TGCGCCAGCAGCTTGGCGGGGGGAAATACGCAGTATTTT
d_call: TRBD2
v_call: TRBV5-1
j_call: TRBJ2-3
clone_size: .

cdr3_aa: CASSHIPPRAQETQYF
cdr3_nt: TGTGCCAGCAGCCATATACCCCCGCGGGCCCAAGAGACCCAGTACTTC
d_call: .
v_call: TRBV3-1
j_call: TRBJ2-5
clone_size: .

cdr3_aa: CASSRTWASEQFF
cdr3_nt: TGTGCCAGTAGCAGGACTTGGGCTAGTGAGCAGTTCTTC
d_call: .
v_call: TRBV19
j_call: TRBJ2-1
clone_size: few

cdr3_aa: CASSIGTEQYF
cdr3_nt: TGCGCCAGCAGCATCGGGACGGAGCAGTACTTC
d_call: .
v_call: TRBV5-1
j_call: TRBJ2-7
clone_size: .

cdr3_aa: CASSQDQMQPGSYEQYF
cdr3_nt: TGCGCCAGCAGCCAAGATCAGATGCAACCTGGCTCCTACGAGCAGTACTTC
d_call: .
v_call: TRBV4-1
j_call: TRBJ2-7
clone_size: .

cdr3_aa: CASSLRDEQYF
cdr3_nt: TGTGCCAGCAGCCTCAGGGACGAGCAGTACTTC
d_call: .
v_call: TRBV11-2
j_call: TRBJ2-7
clone_size: .

cdr3_aa: CAISEGGTLNTEAFF
cdr3_nt: TGTGCCATCAGTGAAGGGGGCACTCTGAACACTGAAGCTTTCTTT
d_call: TRBD1
v_call: TRBV10-3
j_call: TRBJ1-1
clone_size: many

cdr3_aa: CSARSAGGKAYNEQFF
cdr3_nt: TGCAGTGCTAGGAGCGCGGGAGGGAAGGCATACAATGAGCAGTTCTTC
d_call: TRBD2
v_call: TRBV20-1
j_call: TRBJ2-1
clone_size: few

cdr3_aa: CASSQPGLAGIQETQYF
cdr3_nt: TGTGCCAGCAGCCAACCAGGTCTAGCGGGAATCCAAGAGACCCAGTACTTC
d_call: TRBD2
v_call: TRBV27
j_call: TRBJ2-5
clone_size: few

cdr3_aa: CSAIDRSGSPLHF
cdr3_nt: TGCAGTGCCATAGACAGGTCAGGCTCACCCCTCCACTTT
d_call: .
v_call: TRBV20-1
j_call: TRBJ1-6
clone_size: many

cdr3_aa: CSAGSTGGLAEAFF
cdr3_nt: TGCAGTGCTGGTTCGACAGGGGGCTTGGCTGAAGCTTTCTTT
d_call: TRBD1
v_call: TRBV20-1
j_call: TRBJ1-1
clone_size: few

cdr3_aa: CSASWTGLSNYGYTF
cdr3_nt: TGCAGTGCGAGTTGGACAGGCCTGTCTAACTATGGCTACACCTTC
d_call: TRBD1
v_call: TRBV20-1
j_call: TRBJ1-2
clone_size: few